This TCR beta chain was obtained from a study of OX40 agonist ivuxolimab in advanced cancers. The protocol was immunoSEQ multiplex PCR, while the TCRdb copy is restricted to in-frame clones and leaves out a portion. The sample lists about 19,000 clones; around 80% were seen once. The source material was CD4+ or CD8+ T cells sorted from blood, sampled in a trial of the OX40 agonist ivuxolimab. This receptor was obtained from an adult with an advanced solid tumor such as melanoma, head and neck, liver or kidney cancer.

For the CDR3, the DNA is TGTGCCAGTAAAAACAATCCCTCTCGCTACACCTTC. It translates to CASKNNPSRYTF. V usage is TRBV19 and J usage is TRBJ1-2; D not certain. The V end lost 7 bases, the J end lost 9 bases, and 15 bases lay between the germline ends. The germline V gene has CDR1 LNHDA and CDR2 SQIVND (reference sequence). The CDR3 spans 12 residues.